The rows below give T cell receptor beta chains drawn from one sample of a study of monozygotic twins with inflammatory bowel disease. TCRdb reanalyzed the 5' RACE reads and collapses them to one entry per CDR3 protein, without DNA. The repertoire table contains about 380,000 distinct CDR3 sequences. The sequencing input was blood. The receptor source for this set is a human donor with ulcerative colitis or Crohn's disease, or a healthy co-twin of an affected twin (not recorded which). Both conserved end residues are part of each CDR3.

v_call: TRBV29-1; j_call: TRBJ1-2; cdr3_aa: CSVGGRGFGGYTF
v_call: TRBV6-2/TRBV6-3; j_call: TRBJ2-1; cdr3_aa: CASSYLGSGVSYNEQFF
v_call: TRBV12-3/TRBV12-4; j_call: TRBJ1-1; cdr3_aa: CASSPGQQSLNTEAFF
v_call: TRBV20-1; j_call: TRBJ2-7; cdr3_aa: CSASQPAGSSYEQYF
v_call: TRBV27; j_call: TRBJ2-7; cdr3_aa: CASSFSRGPSYEQYF
v_call: TRBV12-5; j_call: TRBJ2-3; cdr3_aa: CASGFRDRATDTQYF
v_call: TRBV12-3/TRBV12-4; j_call: TRBJ2-1; cdr3_aa: CASSFRRTGGNEQFF
v_call: TRBV20-1; j_call: TRBJ2-2; cdr3_aa: CSASLGSGELFF
v_call: TRBV27; j_call: TRBJ2-3; cdr3_aa: CATRYPSGGFTDTQYF
v_call: TRBV2; j_call: TRBJ1-6; cdr3_aa: CASQSMTGGGNSPLHF
v_call: TRBV5-1; j_call: TRBJ2-1; cdr3_aa: CASSRPGPNYNEQFF
v_call: TRBV7-2; j_call: TRBJ1-2; cdr3_aa: CASSPVGYGYTF
v_call: TRBV7-9; j_call: TRBJ2-3; cdr3_aa: CASSFDGQGGVYF
v_call: TRBV6-2/TRBV6-3; j_call: TRBJ2-6; cdr3_aa: CASSRRGQFPGANVLTF
v_call: TRBV7-8; j_call: TRBJ2-7; cdr3_aa: CATNTWVAGASRSYEQYF
v_call: TRBV19; j_call: TRBJ2-5; cdr3_aa: CASSAPPTGGLETQYF
v_call: TRBV20-1; j_call: TRBJ2-1; cdr3_aa: CSALGDSSYNEQFF
v_call: TRBV10-3; j_call: TRBJ1-1; cdr3_aa: CAISDYGVMNTEAFF
v_call: TRBV4-3; j_call: TRBJ2-1; cdr3_aa: CASSRKIGTRSGTMVGPSLF
v_call: TRBV19; j_call: TRBJ2-3; cdr3_aa: CASSSTSRAYTDTQYF
v_call: TRBV19; j_call: TRBJ2-5; cdr3_aa: CASSPTVRRGEAQYF
v_call: TRBV6-2/TRBV6-3; j_call: TRBJ1-5; cdr3_aa: CASSYATWVQPQHF
v_call: TRBV9; j_call: TRBJ2-3; cdr3_aa: CASSVGSGENTDTQYF
v_call: TRBV7-6; j_call: TRBJ1-6; cdr3_aa: CASSQGQGAGSPLHF
v_call: TRBV7-6; j_call: TRBJ1-6; cdr3_aa: CASSLVATRNSPLHF
v_call: TRBV27; j_call: TRBJ2-2; cdr3_aa: CASSFGTLIGELFF